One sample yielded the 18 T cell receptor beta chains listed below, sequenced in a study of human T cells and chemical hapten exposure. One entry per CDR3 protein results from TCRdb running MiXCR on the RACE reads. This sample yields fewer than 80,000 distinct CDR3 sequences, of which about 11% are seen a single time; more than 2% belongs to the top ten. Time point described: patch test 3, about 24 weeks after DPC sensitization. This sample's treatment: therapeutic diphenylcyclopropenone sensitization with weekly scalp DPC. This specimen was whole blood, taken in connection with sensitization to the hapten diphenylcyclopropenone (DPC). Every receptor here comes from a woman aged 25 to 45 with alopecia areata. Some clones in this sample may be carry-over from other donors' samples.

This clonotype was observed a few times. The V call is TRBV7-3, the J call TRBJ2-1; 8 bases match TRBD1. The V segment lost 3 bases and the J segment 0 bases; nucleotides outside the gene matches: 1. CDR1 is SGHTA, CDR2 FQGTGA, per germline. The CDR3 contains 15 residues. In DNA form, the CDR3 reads TGTGCCAGCAGCTTCCAGGGGGCCTCCTACAATGAGCAGTTCTTC. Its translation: CASSFQGASYNEQFF. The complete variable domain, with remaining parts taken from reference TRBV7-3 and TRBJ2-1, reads GAGVSQTPSNKVTEKGKYVELRCDPISGHTALYWYRQSLGQGPEFLIYFQGTGAADDSGLPNDRFFAVRPEGSVSTLKIQRTERGDSAVYLCASSFQGASYNEQFFGPGTRLTVL.

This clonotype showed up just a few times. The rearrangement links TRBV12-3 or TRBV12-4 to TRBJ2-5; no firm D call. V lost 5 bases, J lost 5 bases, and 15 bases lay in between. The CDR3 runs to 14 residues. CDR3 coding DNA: TGTGCCAGCAGTCCCTATACGGCCATCGAGACCCAGTACTTC. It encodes CASSPYTAIETQYF.

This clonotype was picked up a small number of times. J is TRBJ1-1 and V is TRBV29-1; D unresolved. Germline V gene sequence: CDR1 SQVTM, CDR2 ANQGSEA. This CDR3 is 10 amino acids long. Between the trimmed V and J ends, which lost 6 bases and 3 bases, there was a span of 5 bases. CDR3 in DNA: TGCAGCGTACGGGACACTGAAGCTTTCTTT. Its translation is CSVRDTEAFF.

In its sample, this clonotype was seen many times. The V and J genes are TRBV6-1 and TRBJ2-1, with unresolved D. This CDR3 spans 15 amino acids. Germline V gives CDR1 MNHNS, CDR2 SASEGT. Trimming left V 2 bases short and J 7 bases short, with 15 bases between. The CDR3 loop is CASSEYGSASNEQFF. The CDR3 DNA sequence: TGTGCCAGCAGTGAATACGGGTCAGCTTCGAATGAGCAGTTCTTC.

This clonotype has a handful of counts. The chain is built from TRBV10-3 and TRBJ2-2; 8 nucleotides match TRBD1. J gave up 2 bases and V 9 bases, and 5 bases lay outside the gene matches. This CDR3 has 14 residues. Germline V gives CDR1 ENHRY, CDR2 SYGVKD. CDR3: CAIGTGPNTGELFF. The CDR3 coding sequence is TGTGCCATAGGGACAGGCCCTAACACCGGGGAGCTGTTTTTT.

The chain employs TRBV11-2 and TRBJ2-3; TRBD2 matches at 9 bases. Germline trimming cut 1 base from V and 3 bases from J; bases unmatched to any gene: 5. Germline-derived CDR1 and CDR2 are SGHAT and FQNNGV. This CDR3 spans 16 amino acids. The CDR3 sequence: CASSLGLLAGTDTQYF. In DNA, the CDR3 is TGTGCCAGCAGCTTAGGTCTGCTAGCGGGAACAGATACGCAGTATTTT.

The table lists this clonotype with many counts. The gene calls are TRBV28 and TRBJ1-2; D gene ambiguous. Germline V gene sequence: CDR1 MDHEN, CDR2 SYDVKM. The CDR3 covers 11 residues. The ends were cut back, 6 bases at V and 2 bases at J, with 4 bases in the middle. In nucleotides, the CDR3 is TGTGCCAGCAGCCCAAACTATGGCTACACCTTC. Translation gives CASSPNYGYTF.

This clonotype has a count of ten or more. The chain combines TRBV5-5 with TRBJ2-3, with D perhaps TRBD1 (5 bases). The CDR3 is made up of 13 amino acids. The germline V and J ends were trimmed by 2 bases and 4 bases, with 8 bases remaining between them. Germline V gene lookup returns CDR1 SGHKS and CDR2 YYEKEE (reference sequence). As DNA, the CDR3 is TGTGCCAGCAGCTTCGACAGACCAGATACGCAGTATTTT. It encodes CASSFDRPDTQYF.

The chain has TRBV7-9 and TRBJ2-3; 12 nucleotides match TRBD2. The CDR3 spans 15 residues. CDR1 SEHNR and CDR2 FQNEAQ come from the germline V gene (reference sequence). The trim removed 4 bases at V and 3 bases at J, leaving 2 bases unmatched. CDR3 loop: CASSYGLAGTDTQYF. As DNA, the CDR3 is TGTGCCAGCAGCTACGGACTAGCGGGGACAGATACGCAGTATTTT. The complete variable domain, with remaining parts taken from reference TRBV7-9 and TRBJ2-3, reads DTGVSQNPRHKITKRGQNVTFRCDPISEHNRLYWYRQTLGQGPEFLTYFQNEAQLEKSRLLSDRFSAERPKGSFSTLEIQRTEQGDSAMYLCASSYGLAGTDTQYFGPGTRLTVL.

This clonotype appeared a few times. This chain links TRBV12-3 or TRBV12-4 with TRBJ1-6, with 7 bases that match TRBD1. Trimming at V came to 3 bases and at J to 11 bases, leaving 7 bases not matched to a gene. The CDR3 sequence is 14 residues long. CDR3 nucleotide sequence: TGTGCCAGCAGTTTGGAGACAGGGTGGGCACCCCTCCACTTT. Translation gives CASSLETGWAPLHF.

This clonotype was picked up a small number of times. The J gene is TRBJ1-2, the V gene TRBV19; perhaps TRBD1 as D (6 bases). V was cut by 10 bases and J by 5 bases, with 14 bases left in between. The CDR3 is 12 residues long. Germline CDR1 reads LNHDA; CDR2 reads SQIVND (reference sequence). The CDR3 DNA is TGTGCCACCGGGAGGACAGTATATGGCTACACCTTC. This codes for CATGRTVYGYTF.

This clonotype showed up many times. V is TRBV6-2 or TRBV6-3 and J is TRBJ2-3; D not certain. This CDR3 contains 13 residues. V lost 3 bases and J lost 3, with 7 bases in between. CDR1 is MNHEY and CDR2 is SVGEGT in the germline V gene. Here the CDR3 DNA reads TGTGCCAGCAGTTATGGGATAACAGATACGCAGTATTTT. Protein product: CASSYGITDTQYF.

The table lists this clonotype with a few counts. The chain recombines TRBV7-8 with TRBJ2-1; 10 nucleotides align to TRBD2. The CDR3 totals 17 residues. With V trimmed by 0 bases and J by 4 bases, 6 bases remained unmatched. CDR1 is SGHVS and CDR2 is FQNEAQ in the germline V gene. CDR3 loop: CASSLAPSGGPYNEQFF. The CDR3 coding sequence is TGTGCCAGCAGCTTAGCCCCTAGCGGGGGTCCATACAATGAGCAGTTCTTC.

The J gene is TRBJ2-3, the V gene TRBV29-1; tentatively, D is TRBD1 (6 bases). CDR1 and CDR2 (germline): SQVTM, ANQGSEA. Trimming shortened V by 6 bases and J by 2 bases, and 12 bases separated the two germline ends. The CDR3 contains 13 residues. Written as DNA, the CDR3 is TGCAGCGTCGAGGTGGGGGCCACAGATACGCAGTATTTT. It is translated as CSVEVGATDTQYF.

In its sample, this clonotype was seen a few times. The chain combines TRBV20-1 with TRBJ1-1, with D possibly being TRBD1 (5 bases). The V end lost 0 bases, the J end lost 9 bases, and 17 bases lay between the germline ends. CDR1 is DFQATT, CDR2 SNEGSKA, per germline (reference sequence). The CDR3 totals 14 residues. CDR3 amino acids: CSARDGSRELQAFF. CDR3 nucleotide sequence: TGCAGTGCTAGAGATGGAAGCAGGGAACTCCAAGCTTTCTTT.

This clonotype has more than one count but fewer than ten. The chain's CDR3 is CASSPLTAANTEAFF. The CDR3 DNA follows: TGTGCCAGCAGTCCATTGACGGCCGCGAACACTGAAGCTTTCTTT. The chain combines TRBV6-1 with TRBJ1-1; D unclear. CDR1 is MNHNS and CDR2 is SASEGT in the germline V gene. V was pared by 5 bases and J by 1 base, with 14 bases between. This CDR3 comprises 15 residues.

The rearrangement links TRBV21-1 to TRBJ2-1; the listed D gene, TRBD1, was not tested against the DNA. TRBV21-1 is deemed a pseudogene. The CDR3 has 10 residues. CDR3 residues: CRGQYNEQFF. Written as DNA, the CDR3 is TGTAGGGGGCAGTACAATGAGCAGTTCTTC.

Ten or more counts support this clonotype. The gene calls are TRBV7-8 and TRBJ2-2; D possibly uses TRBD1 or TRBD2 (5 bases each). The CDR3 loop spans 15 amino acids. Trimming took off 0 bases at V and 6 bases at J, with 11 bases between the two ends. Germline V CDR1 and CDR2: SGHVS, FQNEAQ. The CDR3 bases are TGTGCCAGCAGCTTAGCGAGGTTGGGGGCCGGGGAGCTGTTTTTT. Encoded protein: CASSLARLGAGELFF.